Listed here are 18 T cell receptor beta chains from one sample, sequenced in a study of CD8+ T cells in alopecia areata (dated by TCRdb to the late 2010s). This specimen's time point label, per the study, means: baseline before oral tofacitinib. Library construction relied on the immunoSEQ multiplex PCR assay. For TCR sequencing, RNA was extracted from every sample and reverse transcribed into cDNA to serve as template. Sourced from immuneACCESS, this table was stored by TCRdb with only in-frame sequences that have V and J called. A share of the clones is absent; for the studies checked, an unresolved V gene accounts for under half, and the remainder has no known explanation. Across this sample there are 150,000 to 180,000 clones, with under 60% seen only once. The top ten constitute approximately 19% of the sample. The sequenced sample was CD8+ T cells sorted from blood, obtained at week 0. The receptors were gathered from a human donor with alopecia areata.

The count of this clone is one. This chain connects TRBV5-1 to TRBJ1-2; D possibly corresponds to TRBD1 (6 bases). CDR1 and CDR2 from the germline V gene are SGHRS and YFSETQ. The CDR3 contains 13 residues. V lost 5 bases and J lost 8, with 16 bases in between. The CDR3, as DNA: TGCGCCAGCAGTTCAATTCGACAGGACGGCTACACCTTC. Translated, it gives CASSSIRQDGYTF.

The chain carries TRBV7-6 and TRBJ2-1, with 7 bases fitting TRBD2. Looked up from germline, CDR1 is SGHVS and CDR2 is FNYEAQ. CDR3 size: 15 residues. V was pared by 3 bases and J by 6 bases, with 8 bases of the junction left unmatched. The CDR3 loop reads CASSLWAGEANEQFF. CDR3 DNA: TGTGCCAGCAGCTTGTGGGCGGGGGAGGCCAATGAGCAGTTCTTC.

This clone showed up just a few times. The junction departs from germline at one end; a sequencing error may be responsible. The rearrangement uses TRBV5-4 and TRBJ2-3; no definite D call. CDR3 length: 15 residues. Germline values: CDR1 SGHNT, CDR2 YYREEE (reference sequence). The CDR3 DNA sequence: TGCGCCAGCAGCCAAGACCCTTCTTCCGCGGATACGCAGTATTTT. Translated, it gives CASSQDPSSADTQYF.

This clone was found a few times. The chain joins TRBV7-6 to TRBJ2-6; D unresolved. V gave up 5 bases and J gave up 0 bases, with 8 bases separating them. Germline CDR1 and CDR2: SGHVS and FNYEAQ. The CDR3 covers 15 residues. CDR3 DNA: TGTGCCAGCAGCCCCCAGAACTCTGGGGCCAACGTCCTGACTTTC. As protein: CASSPQNSGANVLTF.

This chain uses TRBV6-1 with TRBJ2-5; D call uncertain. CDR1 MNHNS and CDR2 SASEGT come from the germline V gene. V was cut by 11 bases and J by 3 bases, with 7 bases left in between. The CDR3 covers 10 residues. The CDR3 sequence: CAASEETQYF. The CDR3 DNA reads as TGTGCCGCGTCGGAAGAGACCCAGTACTTC.

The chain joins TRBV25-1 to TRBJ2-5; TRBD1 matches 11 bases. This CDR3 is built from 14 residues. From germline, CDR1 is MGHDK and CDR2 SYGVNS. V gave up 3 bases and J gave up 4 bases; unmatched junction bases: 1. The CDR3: CASSEGQGVETQYF. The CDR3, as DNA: TGTGCCAGCAGTGAGGGACAGGGGGTAGAGACCCAGTACTTC.

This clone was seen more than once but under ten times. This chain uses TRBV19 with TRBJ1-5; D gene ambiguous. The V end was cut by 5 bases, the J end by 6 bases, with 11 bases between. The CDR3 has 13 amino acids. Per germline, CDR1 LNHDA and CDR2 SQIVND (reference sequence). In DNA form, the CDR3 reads TGTGCCAGTAGTGGCTCCTGGGGTCAGCCCCAGCATTTT. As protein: CASSGSWGQPQHF.

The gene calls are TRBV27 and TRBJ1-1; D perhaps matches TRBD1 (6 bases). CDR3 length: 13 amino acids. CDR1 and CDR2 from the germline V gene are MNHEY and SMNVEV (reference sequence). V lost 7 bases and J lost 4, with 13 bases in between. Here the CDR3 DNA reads TGTGCCAGCACCCCCTCCAGGGGCACTGAAGCTTTCTTT. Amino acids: CASTPSRGTEAFF.

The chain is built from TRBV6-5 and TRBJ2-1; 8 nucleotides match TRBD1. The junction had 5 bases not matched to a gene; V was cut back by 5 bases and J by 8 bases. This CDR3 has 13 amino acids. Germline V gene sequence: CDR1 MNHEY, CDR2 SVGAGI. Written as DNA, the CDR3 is TGTGCCAGCAGTACCGGGACAGGTCATGAGCAGTTCTTC. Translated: CASSTGTGHEQFF.

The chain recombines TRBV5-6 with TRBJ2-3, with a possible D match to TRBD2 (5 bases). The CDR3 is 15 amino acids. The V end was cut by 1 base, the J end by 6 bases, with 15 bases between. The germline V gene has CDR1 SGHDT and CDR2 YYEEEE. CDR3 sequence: CASSLNGEGRDTQYF. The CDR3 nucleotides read TGTGCCAGCAGCTTGAACGGGGAAGGTCGGGATACGCAGTATTTT.

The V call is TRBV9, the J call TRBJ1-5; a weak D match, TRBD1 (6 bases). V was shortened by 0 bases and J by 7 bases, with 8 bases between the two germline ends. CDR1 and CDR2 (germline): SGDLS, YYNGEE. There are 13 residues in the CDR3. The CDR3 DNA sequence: TGTGCCAGCAGCGTAGGGGGGCAACAGCCCCAGCATTTT. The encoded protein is CASSVGGQQPQHF. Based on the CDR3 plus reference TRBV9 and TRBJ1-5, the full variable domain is DSGVTQTPKHLITATGQRVTLRCSPRSGDLSVYWYQQSLDQGLQFLIQYYNGEERAKGNILERFSAQQFPDLHSELNLSSLELGDSALYFCASSVGGQQPQHFGDGTRLSIL.

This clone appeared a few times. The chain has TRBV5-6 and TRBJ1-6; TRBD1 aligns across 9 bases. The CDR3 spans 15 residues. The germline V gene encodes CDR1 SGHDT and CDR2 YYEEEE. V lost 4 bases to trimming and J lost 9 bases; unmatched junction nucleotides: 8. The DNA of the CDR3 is TGTGCCAGCAGCAGCGCCGGGACAGGGATTTCACCCCTCCACTTT. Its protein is CASSSAGTGISPLHF.

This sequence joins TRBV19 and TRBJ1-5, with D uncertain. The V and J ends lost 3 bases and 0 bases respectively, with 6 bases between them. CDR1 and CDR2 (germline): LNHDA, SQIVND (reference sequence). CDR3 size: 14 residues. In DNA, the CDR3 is TGTGCCAGTAGTATTTGGGATAGCAATCAGCCCCAGCATTTT. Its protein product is CASSIWDSNQPQHF.

The DNA of the CDR3 is TGTGCCAGCAGCTTACGAGGTAGCCACAATGAGCAGTTCTTC. Residues: CASSLRGSHNEQFF. The J gene is TRBJ2-1, the V gene TRBV7-2, with D unresolved. CDR3 size: 14 residues. V shed 2 bases and J shed 5 bases, with 10 bases lying between them. Per the germline V gene, CDR1 is SGHTA and CDR2 is FQGNSA.

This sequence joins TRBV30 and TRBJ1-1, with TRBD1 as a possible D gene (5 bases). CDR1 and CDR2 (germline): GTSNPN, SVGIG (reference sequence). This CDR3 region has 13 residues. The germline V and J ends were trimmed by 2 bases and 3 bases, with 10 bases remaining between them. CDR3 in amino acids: CAWSPDRDTEAFF. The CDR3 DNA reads TGTGCCTGGAGTCCCGACAGAGACACTGAAGCTTTCTTT.

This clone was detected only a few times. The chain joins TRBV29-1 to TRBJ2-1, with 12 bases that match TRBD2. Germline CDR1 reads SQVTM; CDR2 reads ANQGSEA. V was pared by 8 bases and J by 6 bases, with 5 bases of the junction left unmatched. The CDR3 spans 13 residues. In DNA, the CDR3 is TGCAGCATATCGGGACTAGCGGGCAATGAGCAGTTCTTC. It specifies CSISGLAGNEQFF.

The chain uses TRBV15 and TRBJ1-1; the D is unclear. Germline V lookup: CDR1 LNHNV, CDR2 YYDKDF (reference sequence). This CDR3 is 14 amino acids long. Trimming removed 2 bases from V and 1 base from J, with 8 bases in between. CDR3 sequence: CATSRQAQNTEAFF. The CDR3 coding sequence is TGTGCCACCAGCAGACAGGCACAGAACACTGAAGCTTTCTTT.

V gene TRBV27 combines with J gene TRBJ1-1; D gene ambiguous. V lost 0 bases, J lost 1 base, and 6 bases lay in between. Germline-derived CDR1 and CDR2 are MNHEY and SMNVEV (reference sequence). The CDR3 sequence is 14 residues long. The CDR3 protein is CASSLSHPNTEAFF. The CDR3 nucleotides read TGTGCCAGCAGTTTATCGCACCCGAACACTGAAGCTTTCTTT.